This T cell receptor (beta chain) was profiled in a study of blood T cells in healthy people across ages. A sample-barcoded 5' primer and a J-beta primer mix were used in a second PCR of roughly 7 to 11 cycles. Each of the cDNA molecules was tagged by a template-switch adaptor with 12 random nucleotides. TCRdb used MiXCR to reprocess the 5' RACE reads, holding one entry per CDR3 protein. The sample has more than 600,000 distinct CDR3 sequences; around 25% are singletons. Looked up from germline, CDR1 is SNHLY and CDR2 is FYNNEI. The CDR3 consists of 15 residues. After removal of 7 bases from V and 0 bases from J, the junction contained 9 bases not matched to a gene. These data were also reused for a study on T cells of mothers and their children. That study adds: Similar effects of thymic selection on TCR recombination output were recorded in related and unrelated pairs. Nobody spotted any persistent microchimeric T cell clones.

The clonotype was recovered from a boy between 5 and 17 years old in good health. The chain links TRBV2 to TRBJ2-7; 7 bases are a match to TRBD1. Sequencing was carried out using blood. The CDR3 nucleotides are TGTGCCAGCAATCTGGGGACAGTCAGCTCCTACGAGCAGTACTTC. Translating gives CASNLGTVSSYEQYF.